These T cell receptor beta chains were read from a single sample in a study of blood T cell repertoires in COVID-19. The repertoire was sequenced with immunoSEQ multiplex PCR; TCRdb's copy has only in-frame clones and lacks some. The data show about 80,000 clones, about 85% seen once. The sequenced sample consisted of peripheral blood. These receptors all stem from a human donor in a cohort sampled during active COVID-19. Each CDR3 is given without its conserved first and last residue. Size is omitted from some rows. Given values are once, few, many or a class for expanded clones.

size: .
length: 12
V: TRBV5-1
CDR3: ASNDRGTRNTIY

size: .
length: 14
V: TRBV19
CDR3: ASSIGPRGKEEKLF

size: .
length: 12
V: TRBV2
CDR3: ASSKGGQPVTLH

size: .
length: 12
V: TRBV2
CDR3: ASRGRASNEKLF

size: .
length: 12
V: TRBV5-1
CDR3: ASSSTGFNEKLF

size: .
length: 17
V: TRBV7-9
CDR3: ASSLLAGDLSSYNSPLH

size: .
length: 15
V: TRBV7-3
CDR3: ASSLSPPRRGYEKLF

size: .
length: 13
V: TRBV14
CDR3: ASSPWTGSTDTQY

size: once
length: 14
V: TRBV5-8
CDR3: ASSLGPVLNTGELF

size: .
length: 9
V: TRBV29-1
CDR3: SVGLGNEQY

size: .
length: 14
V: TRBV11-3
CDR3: ASRRGGPGGSYEQY

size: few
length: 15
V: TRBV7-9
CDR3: ASSLEGTGAPPTEAF

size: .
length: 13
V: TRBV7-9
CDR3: ASSRRQGGTDTQY

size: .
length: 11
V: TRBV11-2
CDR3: ASSLQGDTEAF

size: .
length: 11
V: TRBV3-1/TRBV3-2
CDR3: ASSHAGVTEAF

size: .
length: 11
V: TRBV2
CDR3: ASVGEANTEAF

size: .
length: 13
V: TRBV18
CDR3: ASSPPRTSFRWAF

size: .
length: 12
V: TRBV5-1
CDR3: ASSGAGGATEAF

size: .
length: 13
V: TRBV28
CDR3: ASTARGTLSYEQY

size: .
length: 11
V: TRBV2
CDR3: ASTYGGGTEAF

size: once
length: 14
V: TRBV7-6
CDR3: ASSSGTGGERRGYT

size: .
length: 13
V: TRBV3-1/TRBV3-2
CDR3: ASSQDSSGANVLT

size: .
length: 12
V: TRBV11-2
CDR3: ASSPPASQETQY

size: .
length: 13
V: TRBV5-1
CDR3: ASSFQGADQETQY

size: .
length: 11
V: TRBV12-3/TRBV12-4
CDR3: ASSRTSGYEQY

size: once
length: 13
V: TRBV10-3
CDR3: AISGGSSGGNEQF

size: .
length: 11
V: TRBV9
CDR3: ASSPPSGYGYT

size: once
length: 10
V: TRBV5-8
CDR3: ASSRTSYEQY

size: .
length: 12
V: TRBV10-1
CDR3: ASSGDRAKGIQY

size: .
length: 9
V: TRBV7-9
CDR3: ASSQTAGQY

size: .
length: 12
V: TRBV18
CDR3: ASSPQGTGETQY

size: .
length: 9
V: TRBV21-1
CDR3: ASSGRPPLH

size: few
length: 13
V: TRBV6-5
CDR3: ASSYSGSGQETQY

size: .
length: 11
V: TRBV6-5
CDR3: ASRGQGVGEAF

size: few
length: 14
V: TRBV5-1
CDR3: ASSLGLGYADNEQF

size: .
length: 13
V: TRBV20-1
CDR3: SASGAGAVYNEQF

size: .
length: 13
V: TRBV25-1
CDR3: ASSGGQGAGQPQH

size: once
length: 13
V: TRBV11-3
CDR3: ASSLVATSTDTQY

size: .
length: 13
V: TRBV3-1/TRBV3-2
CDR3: ASSGGRRGGNEQY

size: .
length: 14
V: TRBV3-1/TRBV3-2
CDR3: ASSQGVGGSQEIQY

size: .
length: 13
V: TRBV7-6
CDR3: ASSKTSGGSGTQY

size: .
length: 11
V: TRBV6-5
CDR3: ASTLAGTDTQY

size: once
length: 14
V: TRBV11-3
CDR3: ASTLGGESSGNTIY

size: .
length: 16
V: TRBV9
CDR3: ASSVNAGTGFFTDTQY

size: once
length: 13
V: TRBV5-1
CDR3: ASSLGAGGKETQY

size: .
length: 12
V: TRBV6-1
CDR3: ASSWSTVNTEAF

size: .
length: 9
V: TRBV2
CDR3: ASSLLNEQY

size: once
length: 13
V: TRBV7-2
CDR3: ASSSQAGDSYEQY

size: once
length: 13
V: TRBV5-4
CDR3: ASSLGGTGNYGYT

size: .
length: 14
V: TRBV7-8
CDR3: ASSLWFQGGTDEQY

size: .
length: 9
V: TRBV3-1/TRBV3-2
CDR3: ASSQEYLRY

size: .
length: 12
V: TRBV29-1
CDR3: SVIEGGAGYGYT

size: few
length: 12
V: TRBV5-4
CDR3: ASRPGQGSYEQY

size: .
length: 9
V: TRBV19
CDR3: ASSRGREQY

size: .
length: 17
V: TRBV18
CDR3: ASSYRVAGGGGDYNEQF